These 22 T cell receptor beta chains were sequenced from one sample in a study of T cells after yellow fever vaccination (dated by TCRdb to the late 2010s). Library preparation employed 5' RACE. Sequencing instrument: Illumina NovaSeq 6000. TCRdb trimmed public reads at Q25 via fastp, called clones via MiXCR and kept in-frame beta chains. Every distinct CDR3 protein forms one entry, paired with its most common genes and DNA. The table for this sample lists some 400,000 distinct CDR3 sequences; about 17% of them were counted only once. Clones ranked in the top ten supply 18% of the sample. Reading the label with the study, this specimen's treatment or condition is: live attenuated yellow fever vaccine strain. Specimen: PBMCs, collected before the yellow fever booster vaccination. Receptors were obtained from a man younger than 35 who received the YFV17D yellow fever vaccine.

The chain recombines TRBV20-1 with TRBJ1-6; 9 bases match TRBD1. CDR3 length: 16 residues. J was trimmed by 7 bases and V by 1 base; bases with no gene match: 8. The germline CDR1 and CDR2 sequences are DFQATT and SNEGSKA (reference sequence). CDR3 protein: CSARVIGDRENSPLHF. The CDR3 region has the DNA TGCAGTGCTAGAGTCATCGGGGACAGGGAAAATTCACCCCTCCACTTT.

This rearrangement joins TRBV11-2 to TRBJ2-6; the D call may be TRBD1 or TRBD2 (5 bases each). Deletions cut 5 bases from V and 7 bases from J, with 27 bases between. The CDR3 extends over 19 amino acids. The germline V gene has CDR1 SGHAT and CDR2 FQNNGV. The CDR3 loop is CASSHFKGTRVEGANVLTF. The CDR3 DNA reads TGTGCCAGCAGCCACTTCAAGGGGACGCGGGTTGAGGGAGCCAACGTCCTGACTTTC.

This clonotype was detected a few times. The chain links TRBV7-6 to TRBJ2-5, with 9 bases fitting TRBD1. This CDR3 has 15 residues. V trimming: 1 base; J trimming: 2 bases; junction bases outside the gene matches: 2. Germline V CDR1 and CDR2: SGHVS, FNYEAQ. DNA for the CDR3: TGTGCCAGCAGCTTAGATGACAGGGGGCAAGAGACCCAGTACTTC. Protein: CASSLDDRGQETQYF.

This clonotype came up a few times. The chain's CDR3 is CATDQGCTGELFF. The CDR3 coding sequence is TGTGCCACCGACCAGGGTTGCACCGGGGAGCTGTTTTTT. The chain uses TRBV6-8 and TRBJ2-2; possibly TRBD1 for D (5 bases). V shed 10 bases and J shed 4 bases, with 13 bases lying between them. This CDR3 is built from 13 residues. Looked up from germline, CDR1 is MNHGY and CDR2 is SAAAGT.

This clonotype was seen a handful of times. The chain links TRBV12-3 or TRBV12-4 to TRBJ2-7; the D gene could be TRBD1 or TRBD2 (5 bases each). This CDR3 is 15 amino acids long. With 3 bases removed from V and 12 bases from J, the gap between germline ends came to 24 bases. This chain's CDR3 is CASSFGRDPTDLRYF. As DNA, the CDR3 is TGTGCCAGCAGTTTCGGACGGGACCCTACTGATCTTAGGTACTTC.

The chain has TRBV5-1 and TRBJ2-7; a possible D gene is TRBD1 (6 bases). V was pared by 0 bases and J by 3 bases, with 13 bases between. The CDR3 contains 15 residues. Germline assignment: CDR1 SGHRS and CDR2 YFSETQ. The CDR3 bases are TGCGCCAGCAGCTTGGCAACAGGGATGGGCTACGAGCAGTACGTC. Translated, it gives CASSLATGMGYEQYV.

This clonotype has just a few counts. The genes are TRBV7-2 and TRBJ2-5; D unresolved. V lost 4 bases to trimming and J lost 0 bases, with 9 bases between them. The CDR3 totals 14 residues. Germline V gene data show CDR1 as SGHTA and CDR2 as FQGNSA. The CDR3 DNA sequence: TGTGCCAGCAGCTATTCTATGAACCAAGAGACCCAGTACTTC. It codes for CASSYSMNQETQYF.

In its sample, this clonotype was seen a few times. This sequence joins TRBV4-3 and TRBJ2-3; no reliable D call. V lost 0 bases to trimming and J lost 6 bases, with 19 bases between them. The CDR3 has 17 amino acids. Germline V gives CDR1 LGHNA, CDR2 YSLEER. CDR3 loop: CASSQDLRQTVGDTQYF. Written as DNA, the CDR3 is TGCGCCAGCAGCCAAGATTTGAGGCAGACTGTGGGGGATACGCAGTATTTT.

This clonotype was counted many times. This sequence joins TRBV12-3 or TRBV12-4 and TRBJ2-7; D call uncertain. The length of the CDR3 is 13 residues. With 6 bases removed from V and 3 bases from J, the gap between germline ends came to 12 bases. This CDR3 reads CASSLRANYEQYF. CDR3 bases: TGTGCCAGCAGCTTAAGGGCTAACTACGAGCAGTACTTC.

The chain recombines TRBV23-1 with TRBJ2-3, with no clear D. TRBV23-1 is given ORF status, its function remaining uncertain. The length of the CDR3 is 16 residues. Trimming took off 2 bases at V and 1 base at J, with 13 bases between the two ends. CDR3 sequence reads: CASSQTTTACTDTQYF. The CDR3 DNA reads TGCGCCAGCAGTCAAACCACGACGGCCTGCACAGATACGCAGTATTTT.

The rearrangement links TRBV7-9 to TRBJ2-4; possibly TRBD1 for D (5 bases). The germline V gene has CDR1 SEHNR and CDR2 FQNEAQ (reference sequence). Trimming removed 2 bases at V and 1 base at J, with 12 bases between. This CDR3 is 16 amino acids long. As DNA, the CDR3 is TGTGCCAGCAGCTTACGGTTGACAGCCGCCAAAAACATTCAGTACTTC. Protein: CASSLRLTAAKNIQYF.

This clonotype was observed many times. The chain is built from TRBV6-5 and TRBJ2-1, with 7 positions matching TRBD1. The germline V gene has CDR1 MNHEY and CDR2 SVGAGI. The CDR3 consists of 15 residues. Trimming at V came to 2 bases and at J to 3 bases, leaving 4 bases not matched to a gene. This CDR3 reads CASSYETGFYNEQFF. The CDR3 bases are TGTGCCAGCAGTTACGAGACAGGGTTCTACAATGAGCAGTTCTTC.

This clonotype has only a few counts. The V call is TRBV4-3, the J call TRBJ1-4, with D perhaps TRBD1 (6 bases). The CDR3 spans 16 residues. Trimming shortened V by 0 bases and J by 8 bases, and 16 bases separated the two germline ends. Germline CDR1 is LGHNA and CDR2 is YSLEER. The DNA of the CDR3 is TGCGCCAGCAGCCAAGATCTGCAGGGGCTCGGGGAAAAACTGTTTTTT. This translates into CASSQDLQGLGEKLFF.

This rearrangement joins TRBV3-1 to TRBJ2-3, with D hard to call. CDR3 size: 17 residues. Germline-derived CDR1 and CDR2 are LGHDT and YNNKEL (reference sequence). Trimming removed 4 bases from V and 0 bases from J, with 17 bases in between. CDR3 amino acids: CASSPRSATSSTDTQYF. Written as DNA, the CDR3 is TGTGCCAGCAGCCCGAGGTCGGCTACATCTAGCACAGATACGCAGTATTTT.

This clonotype occurred a few times. V and J are TRBV24-1 and TRBJ2-3, with 9 bases aligning to TRBD1. Trimming at V came to 3 bases and at J to 4 bases, leaving 7 bases not matched to a gene. The germline gives CDR1 KGHDR, CDR2 SFDVKD. This CDR3 region has 16 residues. The CDR3 loop reads CATSDTGTGSPDTQYF. CDR3 DNA sequence: TGTGCCACCAGTGATACCGGGACAGGGAGCCCAGATACGCAGTATTTT.

The chain employs TRBV20-1 and TRBJ2-3; perhaps D is TRBD1 or TRBD2 (5 bases each). V was pared by 1 base and J by 2 bases, with 16 bases between. Germline V gene sequence: CDR1 DFQATT, CDR2 SNEGSKA (reference sequence). The CDR3 loop spans 16 amino acids. The CDR3 reads CSARVSGTTYTDTQYF. The CDR3 DNA is TGCAGTGCTAGAGTGTCTGGGACCACATACACAGATACGCAGTATTTT.

The J gene is TRBJ2-3, the V gene TRBV7-6; 9 bases fit TRBD1. Trimming at V came to 3 bases and at J to 5 bases, leaving 6 bases not matched to a gene. The CDR3 consists of 15 residues. Germline values: CDR1 SGHVS, CDR2 FNYEAQ. The CDR3 coding sequence is TGTGCCAGCAGCTTCGGGACAGGGAGAGGAGATACGCAGTATTTT. This gives the protein CASSFGTGRGDTQYF.

This clonotype was seen more than once but under ten times. This chain links TRBV27 with TRBJ2-3, with 7 bases identical to TRBD2. Trimming at V came to 5 bases and at J to 3 bases, leaving 2 bases not matched to a gene. The CDR3 is 13 residues long. Per germline, CDR1 MNHEY and CDR2 SMNVEV (reference sequence). This CDR3 reads CASSRGVTDTQYF. The CDR3 nucleotides read TGTGCCAGCAGTCGGGGGGTAACAGATACGCAGTATTTT.

The chain uses TRBV4-1 and TRBJ1-5; unclear D gene. CDR1 is MGHRA, CDR2 YSYEKL, per germline. CDR3 size: 15 residues. Deletions cut 0 bases from V and 3 bases from J, with 9 bases between. The CDR3, as DNA: TGCGCCAGCAGCCAAGAGAGGGCAGACAATCAGCCCCAGCATTTT. Its translation is CASSQERADNQPQHF.

Here the CDR3 reads CASSYRGQGTFF. For the CDR3, the DNA is TGTGCCAGCAGTTACAGAGGGCAGGGAACTTTCTTT. The genes are TRBV6-5 and TRBJ1-1; D possibly corresponds to TRBD1 (5 bases). V lost 2 bases and J 12 bases, leaving 13 bases between the germline ends. The CDR3 is 12 amino acids. From germline, CDR1 is MNHEY and CDR2 SVGAGI.

The V and J genes are TRBV27 and TRBJ2-7; D is unresolved. The CDR3 loop spans 15 amino acids. Germline values: CDR1 MNHEY, CDR2 SMNVEV (reference sequence). V shed 2 bases and J shed 5 bases, with 16 bases lying between them. This CDR3 is CASSLARALRNEQYF. CDR3 nucleotides: TGTGCCAGCAGTTTAGCTCGCGCCCTGAGGAACGAGCAGTACTTC.

There are a few counts of this clonotype. The chain is built from TRBV6-6 and TRBJ1-2, with 9 bases matching TRBD1. CDR1 is MNHNY and CDR2 is SVGAGI in the germline V gene (reference sequence). Trimming cost V 0 bases and J 8 bases; bases outside gene matches: 16. The CDR3 runs to 18 residues. The CDR3 region has the DNA TGTGCCAGCAGTTACTCCGGGACAGGGACGCCACCAGGGCTAGGCTACACCTTC. It codes for CASSYSGTGTPPGLGYTF.